This TCR beta chain stems from a study of T-cell reconstitution after alpha-beta-depleted transplantation in children. Unmatched junction bases numbered 6, after V lost 5 bases and J lost 0 bases. The CDR3 contains 16 residues. Preparation of the TCRbeta library used unique molecular identifiers. MiXCR was run by TCRdb on the PCR reads, yielding one entry per CDR3 protein. The data show hundreds of thousands of distinct CDR3 sequences, more than 9% seen once. Material: PBMCs from the stem cell graft donor, obtained from the stem cell graft. This TCR was sampled from a human donor who donated a stem cell graft to a child with acute myeloid leukemia. The V call is TRBV12-3 or TRBV12-4, the J call TRBJ2-1, with 8 bases lining up with TRBD1. DNA for the CDR3: TGTGCCAGCAGTCCGGGACAGGCAAGCTCCTACAATGAGCAGTTCTTC. Protein sequence: CASSPGQASSYNEQFF.